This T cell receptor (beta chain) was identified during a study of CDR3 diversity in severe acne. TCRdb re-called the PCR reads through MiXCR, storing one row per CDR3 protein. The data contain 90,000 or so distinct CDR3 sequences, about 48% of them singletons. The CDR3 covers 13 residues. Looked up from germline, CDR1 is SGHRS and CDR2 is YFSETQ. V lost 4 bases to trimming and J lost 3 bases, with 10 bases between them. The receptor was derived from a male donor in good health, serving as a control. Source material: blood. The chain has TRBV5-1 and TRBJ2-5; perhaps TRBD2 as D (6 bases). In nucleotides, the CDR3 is TGCGCCAGCAGCCTACCGGGGGAAGAGACCCAGTACTTC. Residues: CASSLPGEETQYF.